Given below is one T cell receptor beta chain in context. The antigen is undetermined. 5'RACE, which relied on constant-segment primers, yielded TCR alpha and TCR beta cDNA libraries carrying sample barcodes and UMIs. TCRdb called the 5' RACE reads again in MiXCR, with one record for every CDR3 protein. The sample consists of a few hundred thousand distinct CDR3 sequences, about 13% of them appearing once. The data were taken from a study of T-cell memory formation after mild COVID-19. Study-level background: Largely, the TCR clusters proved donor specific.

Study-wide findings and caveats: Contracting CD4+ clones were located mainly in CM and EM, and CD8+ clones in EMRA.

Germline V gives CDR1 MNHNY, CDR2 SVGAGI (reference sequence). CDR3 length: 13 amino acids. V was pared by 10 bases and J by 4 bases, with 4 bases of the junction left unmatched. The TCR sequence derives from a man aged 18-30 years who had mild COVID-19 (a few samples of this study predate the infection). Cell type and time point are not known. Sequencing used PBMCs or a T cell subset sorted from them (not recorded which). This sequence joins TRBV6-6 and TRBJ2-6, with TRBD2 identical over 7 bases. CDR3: CATGGSGANVLTF. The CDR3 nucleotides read TGTGCCACGGGGGGATCCGGGGCCAACGTCCTGACTTTC.